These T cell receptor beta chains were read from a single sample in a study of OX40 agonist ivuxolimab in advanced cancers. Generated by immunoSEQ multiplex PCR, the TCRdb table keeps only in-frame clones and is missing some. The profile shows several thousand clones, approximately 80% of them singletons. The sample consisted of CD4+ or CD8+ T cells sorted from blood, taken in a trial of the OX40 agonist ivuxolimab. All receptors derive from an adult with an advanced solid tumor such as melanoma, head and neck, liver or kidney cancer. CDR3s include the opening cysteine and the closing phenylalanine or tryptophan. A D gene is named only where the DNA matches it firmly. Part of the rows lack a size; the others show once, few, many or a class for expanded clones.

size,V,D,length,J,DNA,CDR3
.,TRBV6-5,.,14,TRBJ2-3,TGTGCCAGCAGTGGCGGACTTTTCACAGATACGCAGTATTTT,CASSGGLFTDTQYF
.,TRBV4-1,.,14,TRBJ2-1,TGCGCCAGCAGCCAAGTTTATAGCAACAATGAGCAGTTCTTC,CASSQVYSNNEQFF
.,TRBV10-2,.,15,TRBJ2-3,TGCGCCAGCAGGGGTACCATCGAAGAGACAGATACGCAGTATTTT,CASRGTIEETDTQYF
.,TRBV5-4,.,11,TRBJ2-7,TGTGCCAGCAGCTTCGGCTACGAGCAGTACTTC,CASSFGYEQYF
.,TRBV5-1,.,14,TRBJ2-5,TGCGCCAGCAGCGGCTGGGGGGATGGGGAGACCCAGTACTTC,CASSGWGDGETQYF
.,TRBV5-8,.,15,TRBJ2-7,TGTGCCAGCAGCTTGATGGTTTTTGGGGGCTACGAGCAGTACTTC,CASSLMVFGGYEQYF
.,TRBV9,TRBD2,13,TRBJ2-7,TGTGCCAGCAGCGTAAGCGGGAGCTACGAGCAGTACTTC,CASSVSGSYEQYF
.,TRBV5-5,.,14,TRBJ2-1,TGTGCCAGCAGCCCCCCGACAGTCTACAATGAGCAGTTCTTC,CASSPPTVYNEQFF
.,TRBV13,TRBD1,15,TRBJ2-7,TGTGCCAGCAGCCCGGGACAGGGCGGAATCTACGAGCAGTACTTC,CASSPGQGGIYEQYF
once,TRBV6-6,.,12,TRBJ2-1,TGTGCCAGCGGTGGGCTCTACAATGAGCAGTTCTTC,CASGGLYNEQFF
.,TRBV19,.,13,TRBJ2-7,TGTGCCAGTAGGGACATGGGATTCTACGAGCAGTACTTC,CASRDMGFYEQYF
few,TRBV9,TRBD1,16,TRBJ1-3,TGTGCCAGCAGCCAAGGACAGGGGGCAGCTGGAAACACCATATATTTT,CASSQGQGAAGNTIYF
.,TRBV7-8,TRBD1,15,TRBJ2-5,TGTGCCAGCAGCCCCTCAGGGGGCTGGCAAGAGACCCAGTACTTC,CASSPSGGWQETQYF
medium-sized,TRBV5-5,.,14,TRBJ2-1,TGTGCCAGCAGCTTGGCCGATATAGTCCGTGAGCAGTTCTTC,CASSLADIVREQFF
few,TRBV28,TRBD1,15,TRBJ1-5,TGTGCCAGCAGTATTTACAGGGGGGACAATCAGCCCCAGCATTTT,CASSIYRGDNQPQHF
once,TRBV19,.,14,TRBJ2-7,TGTGCCAGTAGTAGGACCAGCGGGTCCTACGAGCAGTACTTC,CASSRTSGSYEQYF
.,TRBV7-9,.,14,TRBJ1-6,TGTGCCAGCACCCACACCGGGACTAATTCACCCCTCCACTTT,CASTHTGTNSPLHF
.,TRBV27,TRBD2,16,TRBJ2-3,TGTGCCAGCAGTGTGTTAGCGGGAGGGAACACAGATACGCAGTATTTT,CASSVLAGGNTDTQYF
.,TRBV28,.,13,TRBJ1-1,TGTGCCAGCAGCCTAGGGTCGGACACTGAAGCTTTCTTT,CASSLGSDTEAFF
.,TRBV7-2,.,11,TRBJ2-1,TGTGCCAGCTGGCGGGAAGGCGAGCAGTTCTTC,CASWREGEQFF
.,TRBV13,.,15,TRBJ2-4,TGTGCCAGCAGCCCTGGACTGATAGCCAAAAACATTCAGTACTTC,CASSPGLIAKNIQYF
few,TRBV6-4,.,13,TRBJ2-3,TGTGCCAGCAGTGCTAAGGAGACAGATACGCAGTATTTT,CASSAKETDTQYF